The 30 T cell receptor beta chains reported below all come from one sample, sequenced in a study of molecular identifiers for immune sequencing clone quantification. Each CDR3 protein gets one entry after TCRdb re-called the PCR reads with MiXCR. The sample includes fewer than 75,000 distinct CDR3 sequences, under 20% of them seen just once. The sample consisted of naive CD8+ T cells from blood, with Jurkat cell RNA spiked in. Subset of the sample: FACS-sorted CD8+CD4-CCR7+CD45RA+ naive T cells. The receptor set was obtained from a human donor in good health. Some libraries in this study had Jurkat cell RNA spiked in.

V is TRBV6-6 and J is TRBJ2-3; D is undetermined. CDR3 size: 12 residues. V was shortened by 6 bases and J by 6 bases, with 10 bases between the two germline ends. Germline CDR1 reads MNHNY; CDR2 reads SVGAGI (reference sequence). The CDR3 DNA is TGTGCCAGCAGACCCTTTGAGGATACGCAGTATTTT. Translated, it gives CASRPFEDTQYF.

This clonotype has ten or more counts. This chain uses TRBV27 with TRBJ1-6, with no clear D. From germline, CDR1 is MNHEY and CDR2 SMNVEV (reference sequence). The CDR3 is made up of 14 amino acids. V lost 1 base to trimming and J lost 8 bases, with 9 bases between them. The CDR3 is CASSLWGPDSPLHF. DNA of the CDR3: TGTGCCAGCAGTTTATGGGGTCCGGATTCACCCCTCCACTTT.

This clonotype appeared many times. The chain employs TRBV5-1 and TRBJ2-5; D perhaps matches TRBD1 (5 bases). The CDR3 is 17 amino acids. In germline, CDR1 is SGHRS, CDR2 YFSETQ. V lost 0 bases to trimming and J lost 3 bases, with 18 bases between them. The CDR3 DNA follows: TGCGCCAGCAGCTTGGTCGGTTTTGGGGCAAGCGAAGAGACCCAGTACTTC. It specifies CASSLVGFGASEETQYF. The complete variable domain, with remaining parts taken from reference TRBV5-1 and TRBJ2-5, reads KAGVTQTPRYLIKTRGQQVTLSCSPISGHRSVSWYQQTPGQGLQFLFEYFSETQRNKGNFPGRFSGRQFSNSRSEMNVSTLELGDSALYLCASSLVGFGASEETQYFGPGTRLLVL.

The genes are TRBV4-2 and TRBJ2-1; 15 bases match TRBD2. The CDR3 is made up of 20 amino acids. Trimming took 3 bases from V and 0 from J; bases not matched to a gene: 9. Germline V gives CDR1 LGHNA, CDR2 YNFKEQ. This chain's CDR3 is CASSHRGLAGGDSSYNEQFF. The CDR3 region has the DNA TGTGCCAGCAGCCACCGAGGACTAGCGGGGGGGGACAGCTCCTACAATGAGCAGTTCTTC.

This clonotype was detected many times. V is TRBV25-1 and J is TRBJ1-5; D possibly corresponds to TRBD1 (5 bases). Germline values: CDR1 MGHDK, CDR2 SYGVNS. This CDR3 spans 13 amino acids. V lost 3 bases and J lost 7, with 10 bases in between. This CDR3 is CASSEGGGQPQHF. Here the CDR3 DNA reads TGTGCCAGCAGTGAGGGGGGGGGACAGCCCCAGCATTTT.

This clonotype showed up many times. J is TRBJ2-3 and V is TRBV27; 13 bases are shared with TRBD2. V trimming: 2 bases; J trimming: 1 base; junction bases outside the gene matches: 6. CDR1 and CDR2 (germline): MNHEY, SMNVEV (reference sequence). The CDR3 has 18 residues. The CDR3 loop reads CASSLIWTSGGRTDTQYF. In DNA, the CDR3 is TGTGCCAGCAGTTTAATATGGACTAGCGGGGGTCGCACAGATACGCAGTATTTT.

This clonotype was detected many times. The CDR3 loop reads CASSLGPFPDRGLFNYGYTF. CDR3 bases: TGTGCCAGCAGCTTAGGGCCTTTCCCGGACAGGGGGCTCTTTAACTATGGCTACACCTTC. The gene calls are TRBV7-2 and TRBJ1-2; 11 bases are shared with TRBD1. The CDR3 length is 20 residues. The V and J ends lost 1 base and 1 base, in that order; junction bases with no gene match: 14. Germline loops: CDR1 SGHTA, CDR2 FQGNSA.

This clonotype showed up many times. The chain recombines TRBV7-9 with TRBJ2-1; no clear D gene. Germline V lookup: CDR1 SEHNR, CDR2 FQNEAQ (reference sequence). Trimming removed 6 bases from V and 0 bases from J, with 15 bases in between. The CDR3 is made up of 16 amino acids. The CDR3 DNA follows: TGTGCCAGCAGGGATAGCCGGGTGAGCTCCTACAATGAGCAGTTCTTC. Its protein product is CASRDSRVSSYNEQFF. Filled out from reference TRBV7-9 and TRBJ2-1, the complete variable domain reads DTGVSQNPRHKITKRGQNVTFRCDPISEHNRLYWYRQTLGQGPEFLTYFQNEAQLEKSRLLSDRFSAERPKGSFSTLEIQRTEQGDSAMYLCASRDSRVSSYNEQFFGPGTRLTVL.

This clonotype showed up many times. The rearrangement joins TRBV29-1 to TRBJ2-7; the D call may be TRBD1 or TRBD2 (6 bases each). Germline V gene data show CDR1 as SQVTM and CDR2 as ANQGSEA. Deletions cut 4 bases from V and 6 bases from J, with 31 bases between. This CDR3 spans 18 amino acids. CDR3 sequence (DNA): TGCAGCGTTGCCCTATCTCGGACAGCTGTCGGGGGATTCAGCGAGCAGTACTTC. This sequence encodes CSVALSRTAVGGFSEQYF.

There are a few counts of this clonotype. The chain uses TRBV7-6 and TRBJ2-7; perhaps TRBD1 as D (6 bases). CDR1 is SGHVS, CDR2 FNYEAQ, per germline. The CDR3 is 13 residues long. Trimming pared 1 base from V and 5 bases from J, leaving 9 bases between. CDR3 residues: CASSLESGDEQYF. CDR3 DNA sequence: TGTGCCAGCAGCTTAGAGTCAGGGGACGAGCAGTACTTC.

This clonotype was seen a few times. The rearrangement uses TRBV7-9 and TRBJ2-1; 8 bases agree with TRBD2. The CDR3 consists of 16 residues. V shed 4 bases, J shed 8 bases, and the junction held 13 bases outside the gene matches. The germline gives CDR1 SEHNR, CDR2 FQNEAQ (reference sequence). The CDR3 nucleotides read TGTGCCAGCAGCTACTCCCCAGCGGGAGCTTATGATGAGCAGTTCTTC. This sequence encodes CASSYSPAGAYDEQFF.

The DNA for the CDR3 is TGTGCCAGCAGTGACCCGGCACACAGGGTTGGTCGACAAGAGACCCAGTACTTC. This codes for CASSDPAHRVGRQETQYF. The rearrangement joins TRBV2 to TRBJ2-5, with a tentative D call TRBD1 (6 bases). Trimming pared 3 bases from V and 2 bases from J, leaving 22 bases between. CDR1 is SNHLY and CDR2 is FYNNEI in the germline V gene. The CDR3 sequence is 18 residues long.

This clonotype was seen at least ten times. The DNA of the CDR3 is TGTGCCAGCACCCCAGGAACGGGGGCCAACGTCCTGACTTTC. This codes for CASTPGTGANVLTF. V and J are TRBV12-3 or TRBV12-4 and TRBJ2-6; the D is unclear. V was cut by 7 bases and J by 4 bases, with 11 bases left in between. The CDR3 sequence is 14 residues long.

This clonotype was seen repeatedly, ten times or more. This sequence joins TRBV27 and TRBJ2-1; 9 nucleotides align to TRBD2. Trimming removed 0 bases from V and 6 bases from J; junction bases left unmatched: 12. The CDR3 totals 18 residues. In germline, CDR1 is MNHEY, CDR2 SMNVEV (reference sequence). CDR3 nucleotide sequence: TGTGCCAGCAGTTTATCATACACCGGGACTAGCACGTCCAATGAGCAGTTCTTC. It translates to CASSLSYTGTSTSNEQFF.

This clonotype came up once. Since the CDR3 does not end with the conserved phenylalanine or tryptophan, this likely comes from a read error. The DNA is left out, because the CDR3 cannot be placed on it with certainty; the CDR3 is given as TCRdb lists it. The gene calls are TRBV6-5 and TRBJ1-1. The germline CDR1 and CDR2 sequences are MNHEY and SVGAGI. The CDR3 has 13 amino acids, counting both end residues. CDR3 amino acids: CASSSSFGPEALS.

Note on this clonotype: A much larger clone lies a single base off, so this may be a read error. The V call is TRBV2, the J call TRBJ2-7, with D tentatively TRBD2 (5 bases). Per germline, CDR1 SNHLY and CDR2 FYNNEI. The CDR3 loop spans 14 amino acids. CDR3 in amino acids: CAGSEVKSGYEQYF. The CDR3 bases are TGTGCCGGCAGTGAAGTCAAGAGCGGCTACGAGCAGTACTTC.

In this sample, this clonotype turned up many times. This chain joins TRBV9 and TRBJ1-1; D remains ambiguous. Germline values: CDR1 SGDLS, CDR2 YYNGEE. V shed 0 bases and J shed 4 bases, with 7 bases lying between them. The CDR3 is 13 amino acids. In DNA form, the CDR3 reads TGTGCCAGCAGCGTAGAACAGTTCACTGAAGCTTTCTTT. Protein sequence: CASSVEQFTEAFF.

This clonotype came up many times. The V gene is TRBV6-1, the J gene TRBJ2-7; tentatively, D is TRBD1 (5 bases). Germline CDR1 MNHNS, CDR2 SASEGT. CDR3 length equals 14 residues. Trimming cost V 1 base and J 4 bases, with 11 bases left between them. In DNA, the CDR3 is TGTGCCAGCAGTGAAGTAGCAGGGTCGTACGAGCAGTACTTC. As protein: CASSEVAGSYEQYF.

This clonotype has just a few counts. Possible read error: a much larger clone is one base away. This sequence joins TRBV3-1 and TRBJ2-1; 7 bases map to TRBD1. CDR3 length: 15 amino acids. From germline, CDR1 is LGHDT and CDR2 YNNKEL (reference sequence). This chain's CDR3 is CASSPTPDRPRGQSF. For the CDR3, the DNA is TGTGCCAGCAGCCCCACGCCGGACAGGCCTCGTGGGCAGTCCTTC.

Remarks on this clonotype: This sequence may be a read error, since a much larger clone differs from it by one base. The chain recombines TRBV7-9 with TRBJ1-1; D is undetermined. The germline gives CDR1 SEHNR, CDR2 FQNEAQ (reference sequence). CDR3 length equals 13 residues. The CDR3 here is CANSLPLGTEAFF. As DNA, the CDR3 is TGTGCCAACAGCTTACCGCTCGGGACTGAAGCTTTCTTT. The full variable domain, its missing parts supplied by reference TRBV7-9 and TRBJ1-1, is DTGVSQNPRHKITKRGQNVTFRCDPISEHNRLYWYRQTLGQGPEFLTYFQNEAQLEKSRLLSDRFSAERPKGSFSTLEIQRTEQGDSAMYLCANSLPLGTEAFFGQGTRLTVV.

This clonotype was seen a handful of times. V and J are TRBV7-9 and TRBJ2-7, with a weak D call TRBD2 (5 bases). This CDR3 is built from 13 residues. Germline V gives CDR1 SEHNR, CDR2 FQNEAQ (reference sequence). V shed 4 bases and J shed 2 bases, with 9 bases lying between them. Here the CDR3 DNA reads TGTGCCAGCAGCTCCAGTAGCGCCTACGAGCAGTACTTC. Residues: CASSSSSAYEQYF.

This clonotype has a single count. A much larger clone sits a single nucleotide away, making a read error possible. The chain has TRBV5-6 and TRBJ2-7, with a possible D match to TRBD1 (6 bases). V was shortened by 1 base and J by 4 bases, with 15 bases between the two germline ends. CDR1 and CDR2 (germline): SGHDT, YYEEEE. The CDR3 is 15 residues long. CDR3 protein: CASSLSTSGTYEQYF. The CDR3 DNA is TGTGCCAGCAGCTTGTCTACGTCGGGGACATACGAGCAGTACTTC.

This clonotype was detected ten times or more. The V and J genes are TRBV28 and TRBJ2-3; a weak D match, TRBD1 (6 bases). The CDR3 runs 15 residues. The germline gives CDR1 MDHEN, CDR2 SYDVKM. V dropped 7 bases and J dropped 1 base, with 15 bases sitting between them. The CDR3: CASTIGGPGTDTQYF. The CDR3 region has the DNA TGTGCCAGCACTATAGGGGGACCGGGCACAGATACGCAGTATTTT.

Ten or more counts support this clonotype. The chain is built from TRBV7-6 and TRBJ2-3; D unresolved. CDR1 and CDR2 from the germline V gene are SGHVS and FNYEAQ. The CDR3 is made up of 13 amino acids. The V end lost 1 base, the J end lost 0 bases, and 2 bases lay between the germline ends. CDR3: CASSLESTDTQYF. The CDR3 coding sequence is TGTGCCAGCAGCTTAGAGAGCACAGATACGCAGTATTTT.

This clonotype has a handful of counts. This chain links TRBV3-1 with TRBJ2-1, with D possibly matching TRBD2 (5 bases). The germline V gene encodes CDR1 LGHDT and CDR2 YNNKEL (reference sequence). With 1 base removed from V and 0 bases from J, the gap between germline ends came to 10 bases. There are 16 residues in the CDR3. As DNA, the CDR3 is TGTGCCAGCAGCCAAGTGATAGGGAGCTCCTACAATGAGCAGTTCTTC. This sequence encodes CASSQVIGSSYNEQFF.

The sample holds many counts of this clonotype. The rearrangement links TRBV7-8 to TRBJ2-5; D is unclear. Germline V gives CDR1 SGHVS, CDR2 FQNEAQ. Trimming removed 1 base from V and 3 bases from J, with 3 bases in between. The CDR3 spans 12 residues. The CDR3 sequence is CASSLGEETQYF. CDR3 coding DNA: TGTGCCAGCAGCTTAGGGGAAGAGACCCAGTACTTC.

This clonotype was observed at least ten times. The CDR3 coding sequence is TGCAGTGCTAGAGATAGGGGGGACAGCTACCAAGAGACCCAGTACTTC. It specifies CSARDRGDSYQETQYF. The chain combines TRBV20-1 with TRBJ2-5; D possibly corresponds to TRBD1 (7 bases). The germline V and J ends were trimmed by 0 bases and 0 bases, with 14 bases remaining between them. The CDR3 is 16 residues long. CDR1 is DFQATT and CDR2 is SNEGSKA in the germline V gene (reference sequence).

This clonotype appeared once. This may arise from a read error, as a much more abundant clone is one base away. The V gene is TRBV14, the J gene TRBJ2-3; D is unresolved. The V gene lost 10 bases and the J gene lost 3 bases, with 8 bases spanning the gap. Germline V gene data show CDR1 as SGHDN and CDR2 as FVKESK. The CDR3 consists of 11 residues. The CDR3 is CANYLTDTQYF. CDR3 nucleotides: TGTGCCAACTACCTGACAGATACGCAGTATTTT.

In this sample, this clonotype turned up many times. The rearrangement joins TRBV20-1 to TRBJ2-7, with 7 bases identical to TRBD1. Germline loops: CDR1 DFQATT, CDR2 SNEGSKA (reference sequence). CDR3 length: 13 residues. Unmatched junction bases numbered 2, after V lost 0 bases and J lost 3 bases. DNA for the CDR3: TGCAGTGCTAGAGATGGGGACAGCTACGAGCAGTACTTC. Amino acid sequence: CSARDGDSYEQYF.

In this sample, this clonotype turned up many times. This chain uses TRBV28 with TRBJ2-5; no reliable D call. Deletions cut 4 bases from V and 7 bases from J, with 13 bases between. CDR3 length equals 13 residues. Germline CDR1 reads MDHEN; CDR2 reads SYDVKM. CDR3 nucleotides: TGTGCCAGCAGTTATACGCCCCTCGGGACCCAGTACTTC. It specifies CASSYTPLGTQYF.